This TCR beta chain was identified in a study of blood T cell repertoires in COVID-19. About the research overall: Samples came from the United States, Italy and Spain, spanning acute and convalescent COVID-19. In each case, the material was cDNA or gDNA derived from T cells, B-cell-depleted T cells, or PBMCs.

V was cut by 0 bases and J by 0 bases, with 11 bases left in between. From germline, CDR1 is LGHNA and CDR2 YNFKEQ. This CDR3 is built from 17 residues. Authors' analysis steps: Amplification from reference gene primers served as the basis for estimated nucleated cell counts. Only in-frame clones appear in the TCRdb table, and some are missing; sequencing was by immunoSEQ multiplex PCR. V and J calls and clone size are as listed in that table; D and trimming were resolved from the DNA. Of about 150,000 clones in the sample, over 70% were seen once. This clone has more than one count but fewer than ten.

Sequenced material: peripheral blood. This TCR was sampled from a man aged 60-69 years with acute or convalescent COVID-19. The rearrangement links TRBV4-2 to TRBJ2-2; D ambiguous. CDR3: CASSQEGFGSNTGELFF. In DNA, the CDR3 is TGTGCCAGCAGCCAAGAGGGCTTTGGTTCGAACACCGGGGAGCTGTTTTTT.